The 2 T cell receptor beta chains below all came from one sample that was sequenced in a study of blood T cell repertoires in COVID-19. Libraries were prepared by immunoSEQ multiplex PCR; TCRdb keeps only in-frame clonotypes and omits some of them. The repertoire holds under 65,000 clones, with 70% to 90% as singletons. Sequenced material: peripheral blood. These TCRs come from a man in his fifties or sixties with acute or convalescent COVID-19.

The chain couples TRBV7-8 to TRBJ2-1; TRBD2 aligns across 8 bases. The CDR3 has 16 amino acids. V shed 5 bases, J shed 8 bases, and the junction held 14 bases outside the gene matches. Germline CDR1 reads SGHVS; CDR2 reads FQNEAQ. This CDR3 reads CASSPRTSGLEDEQFF. The CDR3 nucleotides are TGTGCCAGCAGCCCGAGAACTAGCGGTTTGGAGGATGAGCAGTTCTTC. The entire variable domain, with the rest obtained from reference TRBV7-8 and TRBJ2-1, is as follows: GAGVSQSPRYKVAKRGQDVALRCDPISGHVSLFWYQQALGQGPEFLTYFQNEAQLDKSGLPSDRFFAERPEGSVSTLKIQRTQQEDSAVYLCASSPRTSGLEDEQFFGPGTRLTVL.

The J gene is TRBJ2-1, the V gene TRBV5-1; the D gene is possibly TRBD2 (6 bases). There are 15 residues in the CDR3. Germline CDR1 is SGHRS and CDR2 is YFSETQ. With 0 bases removed from V and 2 bases from J, the gap between germline ends came to 9 bases. The CDR3 coding sequence is TGCGCCAGCAGCTTGGAGGAGGGACCCTACAATGAGCAGTTCTTC. As protein: CASSLEEGPYNEQFF.